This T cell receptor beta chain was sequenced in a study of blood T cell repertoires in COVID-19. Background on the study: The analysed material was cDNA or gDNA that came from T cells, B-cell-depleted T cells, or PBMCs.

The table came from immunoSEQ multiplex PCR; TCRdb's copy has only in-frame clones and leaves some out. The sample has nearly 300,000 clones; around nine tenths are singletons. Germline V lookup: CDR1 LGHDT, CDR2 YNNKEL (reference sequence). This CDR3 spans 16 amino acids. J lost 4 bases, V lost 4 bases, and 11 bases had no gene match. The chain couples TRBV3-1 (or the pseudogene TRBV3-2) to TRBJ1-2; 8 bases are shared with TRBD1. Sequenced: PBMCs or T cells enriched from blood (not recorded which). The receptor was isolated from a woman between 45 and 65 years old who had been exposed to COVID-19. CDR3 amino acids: CASSPRTGTGAYGYTF. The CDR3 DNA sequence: TGTGCCAGCAGCCCAAGGACCGGGACAGGAGCCTATGGCTACACCTTC.